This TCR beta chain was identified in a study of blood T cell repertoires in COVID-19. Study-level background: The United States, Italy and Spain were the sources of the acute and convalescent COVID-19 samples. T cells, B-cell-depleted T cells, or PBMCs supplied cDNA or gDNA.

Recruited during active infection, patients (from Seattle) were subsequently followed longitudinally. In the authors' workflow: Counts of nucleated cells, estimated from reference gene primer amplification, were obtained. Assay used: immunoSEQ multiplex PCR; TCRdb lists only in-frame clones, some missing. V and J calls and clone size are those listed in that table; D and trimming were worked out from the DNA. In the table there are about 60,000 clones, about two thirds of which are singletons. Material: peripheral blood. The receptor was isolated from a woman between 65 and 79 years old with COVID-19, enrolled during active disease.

CDR3 sequence (DNA): TGCGCCAGCAGCTTTGCGGGGGGGCGATATGGAAACATTCAGTACTTC. Its protein is CASSFAGGRYGNIQYF. The J gene is TRBJ2-4, the V gene TRBV5-1; 9 nucleotides match TRBD2. Trimming took 2 bases from V and 6 from J; bases not matched to a gene: 9. CDR1 and CDR2 (germline): SGHRS, YFSETQ. This CDR3 region has 16 residues.